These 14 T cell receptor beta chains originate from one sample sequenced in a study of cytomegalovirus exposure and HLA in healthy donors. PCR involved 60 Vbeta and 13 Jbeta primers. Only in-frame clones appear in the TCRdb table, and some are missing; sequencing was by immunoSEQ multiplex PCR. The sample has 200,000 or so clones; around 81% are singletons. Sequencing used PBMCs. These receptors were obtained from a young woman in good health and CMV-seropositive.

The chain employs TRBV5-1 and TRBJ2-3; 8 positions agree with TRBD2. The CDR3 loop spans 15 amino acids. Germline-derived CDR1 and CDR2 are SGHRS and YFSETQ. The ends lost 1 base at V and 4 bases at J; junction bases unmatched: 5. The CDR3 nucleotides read TGCGCCAGCAGCTTGAATAGCGGGGCCCCAGATACGCAGTATTTT. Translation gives CASSLNSGAPDTQYF.

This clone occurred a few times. The chain's CDR3 is CAWETDILREQYF. DNA for the CDR3: TGTGCCTGGGAGACTGATATACTACGCGAGCAGTACTTC. The V gene is TRBV30, the J gene TRBJ2-7; no reliable D call. Germline lookup yields CDR1 GTSNPN and CDR2 SVGIG (reference sequence). This CDR3 has 13 amino acids. Trimming stripped 5 bases from V and 6 bases from J, with 17 bases between.

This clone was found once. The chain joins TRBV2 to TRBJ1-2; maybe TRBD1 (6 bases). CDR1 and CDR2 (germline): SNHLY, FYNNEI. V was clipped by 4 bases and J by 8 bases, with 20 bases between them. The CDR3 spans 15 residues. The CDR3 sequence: CASSGDRLPAEGYTF. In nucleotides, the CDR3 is TGTGCCAGCAGTGGAGACAGGTTGCCCGCCGAGGGCTACACCTTC.

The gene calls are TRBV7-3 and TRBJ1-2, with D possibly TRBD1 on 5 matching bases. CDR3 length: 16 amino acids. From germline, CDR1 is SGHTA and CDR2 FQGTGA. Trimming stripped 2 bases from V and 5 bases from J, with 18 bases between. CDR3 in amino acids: CASSLGGRAGGYGYTF. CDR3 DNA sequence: TGTGCCAGCAGCTTAGGCGGGAGGGCCGGGGGTTATGGCTACACCTTC.

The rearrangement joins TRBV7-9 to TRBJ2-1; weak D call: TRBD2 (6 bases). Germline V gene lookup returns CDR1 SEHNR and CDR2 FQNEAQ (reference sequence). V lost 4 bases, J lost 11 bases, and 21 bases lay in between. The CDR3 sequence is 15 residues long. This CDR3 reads CASSSGNGGRGKQFF. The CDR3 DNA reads TGTGCCAGCAGCTCGGGTAACGGGGGTCGGGGGAAGCAGTTCTTC.

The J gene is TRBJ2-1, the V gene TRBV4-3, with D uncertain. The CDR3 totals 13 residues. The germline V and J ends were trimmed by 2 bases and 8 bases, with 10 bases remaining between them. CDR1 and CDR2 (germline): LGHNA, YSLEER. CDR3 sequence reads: CASSQKIAHEQFF. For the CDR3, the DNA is TGCGCCAGCAGCCAAAAGATAGCCCATGAGCAGTTCTTC.

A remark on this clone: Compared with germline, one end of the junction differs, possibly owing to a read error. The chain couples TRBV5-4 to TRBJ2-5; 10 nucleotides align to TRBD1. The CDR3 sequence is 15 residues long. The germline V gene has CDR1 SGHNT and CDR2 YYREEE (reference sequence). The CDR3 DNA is TGTGCTAGCAGCTTGCCGGGACAGGGGACGGGGACCCAGTACTTC. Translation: CASSLPGQGTGTQYF.

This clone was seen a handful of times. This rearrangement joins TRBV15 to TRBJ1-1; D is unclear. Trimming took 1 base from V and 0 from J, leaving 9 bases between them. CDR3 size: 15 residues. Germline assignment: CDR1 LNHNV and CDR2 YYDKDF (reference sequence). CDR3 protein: CATSRAYSMNTEAFF. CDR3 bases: TGTGCCACCAGCAGAGCGTACAGCATGAACACTGAAGCTTTCTTT.

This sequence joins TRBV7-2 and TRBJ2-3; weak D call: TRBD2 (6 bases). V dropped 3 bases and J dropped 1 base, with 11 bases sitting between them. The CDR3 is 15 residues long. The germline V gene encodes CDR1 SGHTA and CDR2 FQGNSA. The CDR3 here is CASSLAGRGTDTQYF. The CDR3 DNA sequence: TGTGCCAGCAGCTTGGCGGGGAGAGGCACAGATACGCAGTATTTT.

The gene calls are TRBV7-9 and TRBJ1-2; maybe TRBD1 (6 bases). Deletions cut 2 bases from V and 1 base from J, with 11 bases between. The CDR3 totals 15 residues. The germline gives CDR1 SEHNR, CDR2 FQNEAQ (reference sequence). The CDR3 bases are TGTGCCAGCAGCTTAACAGGGTCGTTTAACTATGGCTACACCTTC. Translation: CASSLTGSFNYGYTF.

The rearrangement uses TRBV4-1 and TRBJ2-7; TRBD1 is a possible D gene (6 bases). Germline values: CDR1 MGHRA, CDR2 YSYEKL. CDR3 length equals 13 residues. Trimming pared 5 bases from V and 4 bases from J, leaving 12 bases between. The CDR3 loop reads CASSSFQGYEQYF. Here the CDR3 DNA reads TGCGCCAGCAGCTCCTTCCAGGGGTACGAGCAGTACTTC.

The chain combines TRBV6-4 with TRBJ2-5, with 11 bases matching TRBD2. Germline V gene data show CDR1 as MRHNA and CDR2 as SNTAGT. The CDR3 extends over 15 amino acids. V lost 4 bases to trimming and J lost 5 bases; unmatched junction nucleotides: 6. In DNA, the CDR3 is TGTGCCAGCAGTGCCCTAGCGGGGGGCGGTGAGACCCAGTACTTC. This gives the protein CASSALAGGGETQYF.

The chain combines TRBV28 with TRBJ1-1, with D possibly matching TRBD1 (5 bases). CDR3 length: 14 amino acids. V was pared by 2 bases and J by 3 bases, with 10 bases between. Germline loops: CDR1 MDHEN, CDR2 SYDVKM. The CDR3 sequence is CASSLPGGDTEAFF. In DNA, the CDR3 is TGTGCCAGCAGTTTACCGGGGGGAGACACTGAAGCTTTCTTT. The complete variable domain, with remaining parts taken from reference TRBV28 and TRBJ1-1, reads DVKVTQSSRYLVKRTGEKVFLECVQDMDHENMFWYRQDPGLGLRLIYFSYDVKMKEKGDIPEGYSVSREKKERFSLILESASTNQTSMYLCASSLPGGDTEAFFGQGTRLTVV.

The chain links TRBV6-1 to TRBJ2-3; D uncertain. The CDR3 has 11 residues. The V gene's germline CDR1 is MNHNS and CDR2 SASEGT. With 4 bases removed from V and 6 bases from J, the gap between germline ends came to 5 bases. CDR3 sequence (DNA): TGTGCCAGCAGTGGGGCGGATACGCAGTATTTT. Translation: CASSGADTQYF.